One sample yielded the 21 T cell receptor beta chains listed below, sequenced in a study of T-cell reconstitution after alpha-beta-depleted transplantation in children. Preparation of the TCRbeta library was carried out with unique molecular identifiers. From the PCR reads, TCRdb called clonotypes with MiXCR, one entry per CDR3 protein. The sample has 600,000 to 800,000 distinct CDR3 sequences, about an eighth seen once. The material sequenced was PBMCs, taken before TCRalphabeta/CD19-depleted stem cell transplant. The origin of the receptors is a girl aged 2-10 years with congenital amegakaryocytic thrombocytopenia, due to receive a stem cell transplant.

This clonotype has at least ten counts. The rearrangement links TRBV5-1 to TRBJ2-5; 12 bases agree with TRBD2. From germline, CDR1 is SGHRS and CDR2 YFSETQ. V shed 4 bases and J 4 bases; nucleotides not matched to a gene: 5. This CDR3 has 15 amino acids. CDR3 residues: CASSPTSGRIETQYF. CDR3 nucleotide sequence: TGCGCCAGCAGCCCAACTAGCGGGAGGATAGAGACCCAGTACTTC.

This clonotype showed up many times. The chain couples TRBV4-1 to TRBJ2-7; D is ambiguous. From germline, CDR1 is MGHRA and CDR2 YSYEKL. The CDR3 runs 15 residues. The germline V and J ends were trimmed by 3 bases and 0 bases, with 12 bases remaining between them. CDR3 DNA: TGCGCCAGCAGCCATCGGACCGCTAGCTCCTACGAGCAGTACTTC. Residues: CASSHRTASSYEQYF.

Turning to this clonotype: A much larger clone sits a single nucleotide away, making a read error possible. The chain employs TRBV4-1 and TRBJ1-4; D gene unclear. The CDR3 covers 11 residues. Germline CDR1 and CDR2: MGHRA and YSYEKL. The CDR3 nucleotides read TGCACCAGCAGCCAAGGAAGAAAACTGTTTTTT. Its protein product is CTSSQGRKLFF.

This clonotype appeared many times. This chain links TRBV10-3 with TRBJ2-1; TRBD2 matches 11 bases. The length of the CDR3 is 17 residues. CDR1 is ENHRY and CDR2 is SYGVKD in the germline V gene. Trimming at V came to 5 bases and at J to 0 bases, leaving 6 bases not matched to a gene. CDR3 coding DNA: TGTGCCATCAGTTTGGCTAGCGGGAGGACCTCCTACAATGAGCAGTTCTTC. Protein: CAISLASGRTSYNEQFF.

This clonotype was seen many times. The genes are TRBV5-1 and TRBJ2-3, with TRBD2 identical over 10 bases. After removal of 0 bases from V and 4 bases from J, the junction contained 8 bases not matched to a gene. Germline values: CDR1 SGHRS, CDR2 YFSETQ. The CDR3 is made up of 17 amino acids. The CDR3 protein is CASSLAFLAGDADTQYF. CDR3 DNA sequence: TGCGCCAGCAGCTTGGCATTTCTAGCGGGAGACGCAGATACGCAGTATTTT.

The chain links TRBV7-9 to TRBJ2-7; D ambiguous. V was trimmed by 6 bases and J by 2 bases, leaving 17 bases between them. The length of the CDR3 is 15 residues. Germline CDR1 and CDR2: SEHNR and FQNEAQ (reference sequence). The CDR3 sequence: CASRNSLKSPYEQYF. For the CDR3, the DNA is TGTGCCAGCAGAAACTCCCTTAAGTCCCCCTACGAGCAGTACTTC.

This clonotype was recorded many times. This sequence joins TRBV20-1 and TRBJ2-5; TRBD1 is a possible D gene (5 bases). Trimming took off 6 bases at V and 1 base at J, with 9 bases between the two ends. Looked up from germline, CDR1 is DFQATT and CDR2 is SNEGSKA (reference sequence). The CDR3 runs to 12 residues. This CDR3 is CSAQQGQETQYF. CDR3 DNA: TGCAGTGCCCAGCAGGGCCAAGAGACCCAGTACTTC.

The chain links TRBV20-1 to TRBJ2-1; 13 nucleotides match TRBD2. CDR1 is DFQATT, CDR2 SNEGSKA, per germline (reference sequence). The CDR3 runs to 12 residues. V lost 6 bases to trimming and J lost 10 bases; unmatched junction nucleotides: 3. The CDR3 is CSAETSGREQFF. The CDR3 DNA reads TGCAGTGCGGAGACTAGCGGGAGGGAGCAGTTCTTC.

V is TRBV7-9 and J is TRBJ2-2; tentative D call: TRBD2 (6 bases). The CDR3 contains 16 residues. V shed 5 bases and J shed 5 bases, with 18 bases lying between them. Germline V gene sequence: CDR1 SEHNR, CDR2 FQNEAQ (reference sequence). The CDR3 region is CASSPGSGPWTGELFF. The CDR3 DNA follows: TGTGCCAGCAGCCCAGGCAGCGGGCCCTGGACCGGGGAGCTGTTTTTT.

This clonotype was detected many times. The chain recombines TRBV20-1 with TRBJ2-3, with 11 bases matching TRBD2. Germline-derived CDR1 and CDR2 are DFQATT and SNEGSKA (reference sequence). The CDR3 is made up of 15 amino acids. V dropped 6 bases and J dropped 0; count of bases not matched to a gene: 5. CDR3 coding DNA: TGCAGTGCCAACCGACTAGCGGGAAGCACAGATACGCAGTATTTT. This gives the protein CSANRLAGSTDTQYF.

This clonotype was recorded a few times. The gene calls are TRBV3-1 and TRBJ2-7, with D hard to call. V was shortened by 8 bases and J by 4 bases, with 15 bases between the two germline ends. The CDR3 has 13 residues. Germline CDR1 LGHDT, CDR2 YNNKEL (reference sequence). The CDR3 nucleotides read TGTGCCAGCGGAACCTTTCTCTCTTACGAGCAGTACTTC. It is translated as CASGTFLSYEQYF.

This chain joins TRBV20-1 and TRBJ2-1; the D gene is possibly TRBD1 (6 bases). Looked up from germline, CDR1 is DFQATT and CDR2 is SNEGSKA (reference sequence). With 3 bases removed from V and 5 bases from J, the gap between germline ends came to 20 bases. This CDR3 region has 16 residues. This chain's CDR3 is CSARGALGGRDNEQFF. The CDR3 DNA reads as TGCAGTGCTAGGGGGGCTCTGGGCGGAAGGGACAATGAGCAGTTCTTC.

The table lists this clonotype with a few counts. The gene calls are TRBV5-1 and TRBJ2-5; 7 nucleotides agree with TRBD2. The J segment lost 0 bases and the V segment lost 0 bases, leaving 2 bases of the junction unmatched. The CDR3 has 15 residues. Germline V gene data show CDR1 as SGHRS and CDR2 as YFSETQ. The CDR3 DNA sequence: TGCGCCAGCAGCTTGGTGGGGGGGAACCAAGAGACCCAGTACTTC. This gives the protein CASSLVGGNQETQYF.

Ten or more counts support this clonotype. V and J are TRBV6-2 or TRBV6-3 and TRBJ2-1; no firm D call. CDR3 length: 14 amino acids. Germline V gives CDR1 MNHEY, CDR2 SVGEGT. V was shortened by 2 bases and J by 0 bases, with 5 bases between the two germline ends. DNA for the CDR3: TGTGCCAGCAGTTACATACACTCCTACAATGAGCAGTTCTTC. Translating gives CASSYIHSYNEQFF.

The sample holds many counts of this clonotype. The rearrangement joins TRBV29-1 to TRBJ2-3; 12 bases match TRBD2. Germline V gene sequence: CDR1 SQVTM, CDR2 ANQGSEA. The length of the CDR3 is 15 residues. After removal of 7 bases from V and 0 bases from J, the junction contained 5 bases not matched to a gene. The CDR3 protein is CSAGLAGPSTDTQYF. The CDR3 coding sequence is TGCAGCGCAGGACTAGCGGGGCCTAGCACAGATACGCAGTATTTT.

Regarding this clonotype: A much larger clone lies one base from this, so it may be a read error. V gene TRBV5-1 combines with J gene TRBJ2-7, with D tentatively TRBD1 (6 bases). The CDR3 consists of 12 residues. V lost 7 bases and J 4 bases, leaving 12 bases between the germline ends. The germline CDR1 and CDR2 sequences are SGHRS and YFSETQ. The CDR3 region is CASGTGQYEQYF. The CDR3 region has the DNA TGCGCCAGCGGCACCGGACAGTACGAGCAGTACTTC.

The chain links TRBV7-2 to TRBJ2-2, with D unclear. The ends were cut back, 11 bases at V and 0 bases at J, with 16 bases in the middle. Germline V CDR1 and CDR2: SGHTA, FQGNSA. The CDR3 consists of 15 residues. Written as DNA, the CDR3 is TGTGCCGCCCTAGGCAGATCCGCGAACACCGGGGAGCTGTTTTTT. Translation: CAALGRSANTGELFF.

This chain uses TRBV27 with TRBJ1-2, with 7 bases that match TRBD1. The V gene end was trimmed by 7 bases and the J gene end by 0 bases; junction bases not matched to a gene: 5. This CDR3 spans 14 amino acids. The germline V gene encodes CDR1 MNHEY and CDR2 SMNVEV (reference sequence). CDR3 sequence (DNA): TGTGCCAGCAAACCAGGGGGAGCTAACTATGGCTACACCTTC. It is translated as CASKPGGANYGYTF.

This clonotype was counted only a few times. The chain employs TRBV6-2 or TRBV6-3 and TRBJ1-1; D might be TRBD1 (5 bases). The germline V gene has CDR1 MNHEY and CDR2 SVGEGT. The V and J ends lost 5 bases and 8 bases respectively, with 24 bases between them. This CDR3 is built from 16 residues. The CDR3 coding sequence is TGTGCCAGCAGTCGACCACGGGACTCAGGAGAAGGGGAAGCTTTCTTT. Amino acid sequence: CASSRPRDSGEGEAFF.

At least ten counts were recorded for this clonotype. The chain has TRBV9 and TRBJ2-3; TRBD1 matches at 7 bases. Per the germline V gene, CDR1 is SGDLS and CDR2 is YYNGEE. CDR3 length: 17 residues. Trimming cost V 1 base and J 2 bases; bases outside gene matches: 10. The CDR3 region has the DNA TGTGCCAGCAGCGTATCCTGGGACAGCCAACTCACAGATACGCAGTATTTT. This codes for CASSVSWDSQLTDTQYF. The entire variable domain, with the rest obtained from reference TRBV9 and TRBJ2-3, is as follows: DSGVTQTPKHLITATGQRVTLRCSPRSGDLSVYWYQQSLDQGLQFLIQYYNGEERAKGNILERFSAQQFPDLHSELNLSSLELGDSALYFCASSVSWDSQLTDTQYFGPGTRLTVL.

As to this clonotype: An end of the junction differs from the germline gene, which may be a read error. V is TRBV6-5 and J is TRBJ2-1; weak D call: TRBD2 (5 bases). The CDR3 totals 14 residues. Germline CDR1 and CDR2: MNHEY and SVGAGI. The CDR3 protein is CGSSYSGGYNEQFF. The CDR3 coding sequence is TGTGGCAGCAGTTACTCGGGCGGGTACAATGAGCAGTTCTTC.